This T cell receptor (beta chain) was recovered during a study of cytomegalovirus exposure and HLA in healthy donors. TCRdb's copy holds only in-frame clones and misses some; the assay was immunoSEQ multiplex PCR. The sample records about 160,000 clones, 85% being singletons. The validation cohort, a group of 130 or so subjects, included the donors and was separate from the roughly 700-subject first cohort. This clone has at least ten counts. What it binds is unknown. Study-wide points: Reported performance of the classifier showed diagnosis of cytomegalovirus status with high specificity and sensitivity. The investigators catalogued some 160 TCR beta chains as cytomegalovirus-associated. The tendency of first-cohort TCR clusters to co-occur in the roughly 110 validation repertoires was the finding of a later analysis.

This CDR3 has 16 amino acids. V trimming: 4 bases; J trimming: 5 bases; junction bases outside the gene matches: 11. The germline V gene has CDR1 LGHNA and CDR2 YSLEER. The genes are TRBV4-3 and TRBJ1-5; the match to TRBD1 covers 7 bases. Sequenced material: PBMCs. This TCR came from a man under 40 in good health and CMV-seropositive. Here the CDR3 DNA reads TGCGCCAGCAGCCCCGAACGGGGGACAGAGTATCAGCCCCAGCATTTT. Translated: CASSPERGTEYQPQHF.